What follows is one T cell receptor (beta chain) and its context. Its specificity is unknown. The TCR beta cDNA libraries carried unique molecular identifiers. Input populations of about 0.85 to 11 million T cells gave rise to 500,000 to 600,000 cDNA molecules. Each CDR3 protein is one row after TCRdb ran MiXCR on the PCR reads. There are over 700,000 distinct CDR3 sequences in the sample; roughly 30% occur only once, and around 0.55% lies in the top ten. This specimen belongs to a study of post-analysis software for immune sequencing data. Study-level information: Several disease courses (relapsing-remitting, secondary progressive and progressive-relapsing) of multiple sclerosis were included. Findings and limits, study-wide: There were five or six TRBV segments more frequent in patients than controls, and TRBV5-6, TRBV5-1 and TRBV20-1 were among them. Normalized Chao1 diversity was significantly lower in multiple sclerosis patients than in controls.

Trimming removed 3 bases from V and 4 bases from J, with 18 bases in between. The CDR3 runs to 16 residues. CDR1 is LGHDT and CDR2 is YNNKEL in the germline V gene (reference sequence). The chain combines TRBV3-1 with TRBJ1-2; the D gene is possibly TRBD1 (5 bases). Sequences were obtained from blood. The sequence was obtained from a girl aged 10-17 years with multiple sclerosis. CDR3 in amino acids: CASSQYTGTGGYGYTF. CDR3 DNA: TGTGCCAGCAGCCAGTATACCGGGACGGGCGGCTATGGCTACACCTTC. Full variable domain (missing parts from reference TRBV3-1 and TRBJ1-2): DTAVSQTPKYLVTQMGNDKSIKCEQNLGHDTMYWYKQDSKKFLKIMFSYNNKELIINETVPNRFSPKSPDKAHLNLHINSLELGDSAVYFCASSQYTGTGGYGYTFGSGTRLTVV.